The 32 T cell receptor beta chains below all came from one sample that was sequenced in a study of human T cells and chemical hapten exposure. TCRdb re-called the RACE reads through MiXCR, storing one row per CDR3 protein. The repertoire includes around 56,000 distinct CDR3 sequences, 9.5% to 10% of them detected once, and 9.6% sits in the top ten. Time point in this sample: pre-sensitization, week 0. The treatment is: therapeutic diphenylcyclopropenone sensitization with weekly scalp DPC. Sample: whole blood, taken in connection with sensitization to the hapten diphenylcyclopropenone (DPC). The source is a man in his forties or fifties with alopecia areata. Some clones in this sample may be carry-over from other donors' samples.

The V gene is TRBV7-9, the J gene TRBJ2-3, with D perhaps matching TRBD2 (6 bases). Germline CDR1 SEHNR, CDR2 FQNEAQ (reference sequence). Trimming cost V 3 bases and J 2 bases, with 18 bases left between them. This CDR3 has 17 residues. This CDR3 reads CASSFSGGSLYTDTQYF. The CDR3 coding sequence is TGTGCCAGCAGCTTTAGCGGAGGGTCCCTCTACACAGATACGCAGTATTTT.

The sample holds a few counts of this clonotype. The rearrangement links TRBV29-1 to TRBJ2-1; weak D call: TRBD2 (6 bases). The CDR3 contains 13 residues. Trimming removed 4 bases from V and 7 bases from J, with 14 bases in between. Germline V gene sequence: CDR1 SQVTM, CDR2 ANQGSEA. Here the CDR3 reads CSVAPQRANEQFF. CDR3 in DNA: TGCAGCGTTGCCCCCCAGCGGGCTAATGAGCAGTTCTTC.

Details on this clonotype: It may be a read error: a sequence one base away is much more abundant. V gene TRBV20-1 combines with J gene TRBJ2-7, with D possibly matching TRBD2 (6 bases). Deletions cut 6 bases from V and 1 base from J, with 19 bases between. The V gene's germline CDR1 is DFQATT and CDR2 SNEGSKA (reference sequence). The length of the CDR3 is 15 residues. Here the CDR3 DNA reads TGCAGTGCGTCTTCCCTAGCGAGGGCTTCCTACGAGCAGTACTTC. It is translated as CSASSLARASYEQYF.

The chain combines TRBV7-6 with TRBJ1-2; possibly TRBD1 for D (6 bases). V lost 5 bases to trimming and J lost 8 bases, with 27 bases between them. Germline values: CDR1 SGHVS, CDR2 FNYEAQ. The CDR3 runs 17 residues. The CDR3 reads CASSPLSRGPTLEGYTF. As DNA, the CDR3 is TGTGCCAGCAGCCCTCTCTCCAGGGGACCGACATTGGAAGGCTACACCTTC.

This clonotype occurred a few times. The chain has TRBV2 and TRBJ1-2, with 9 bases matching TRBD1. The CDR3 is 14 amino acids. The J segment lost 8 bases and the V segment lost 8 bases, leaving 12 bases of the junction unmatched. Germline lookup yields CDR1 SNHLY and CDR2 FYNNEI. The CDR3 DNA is TGTGCCAGCTCTGAAGGACAGGGGACACTCGGCTACACCTTC. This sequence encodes CASSEGQGTLGYTF.

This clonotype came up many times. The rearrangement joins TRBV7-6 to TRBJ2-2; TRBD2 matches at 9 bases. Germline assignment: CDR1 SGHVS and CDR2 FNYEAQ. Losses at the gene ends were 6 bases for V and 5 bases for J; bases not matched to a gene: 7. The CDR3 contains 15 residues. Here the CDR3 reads CASSSLAGRTGELFF. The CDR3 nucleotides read TGTGCCAGCAGTTCGCTAGCGGGACGAACCGGGGAGCTGTTTTTT. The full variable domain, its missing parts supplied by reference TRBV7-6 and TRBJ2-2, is GAGVSQSPRYKVTKRGQDVALRCDPISGHVSLYWYRQALGQGPEFLTYFNYEAQQDKSGLPNDRFSAERPEGSISTLTIQRTEQRDSAMYRCASSSLAGRTGELFFGEGSRLTVL.

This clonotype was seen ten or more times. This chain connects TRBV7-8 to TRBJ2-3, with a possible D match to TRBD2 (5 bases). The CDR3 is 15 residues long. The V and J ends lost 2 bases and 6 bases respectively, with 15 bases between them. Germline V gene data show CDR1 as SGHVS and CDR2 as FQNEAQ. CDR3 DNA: TGTGCCAGCAGCTTATCGCTAGCTTTTTATGATACGCAGTATTTT. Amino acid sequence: CASSLSLAFYDTQYF.

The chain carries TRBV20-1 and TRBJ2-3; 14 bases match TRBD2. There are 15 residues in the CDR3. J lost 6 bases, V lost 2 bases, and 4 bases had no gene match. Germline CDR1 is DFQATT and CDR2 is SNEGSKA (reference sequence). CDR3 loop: CSARWTSGRSDTQYF. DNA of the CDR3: TGCAGTGCTAGATGGACTAGCGGGAGGTCCGATACGCAGTATTTT.

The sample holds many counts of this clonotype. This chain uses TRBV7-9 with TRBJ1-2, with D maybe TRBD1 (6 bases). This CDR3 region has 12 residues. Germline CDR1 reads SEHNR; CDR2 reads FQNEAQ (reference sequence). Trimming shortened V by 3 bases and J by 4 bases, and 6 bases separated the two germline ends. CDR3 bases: TGTGCCAGCAGCTTGGACAGCTATGGCTACACCTTC. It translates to CASSLDSYGYTF.

The CDR3 region has the DNA TGCGCCAGCAGCTTGGGGGACAGGTCGGATTCACCCCTCCACTTT. Protein: CASSLGDRSDSPLHF. The chain uses TRBV5-1 and TRBJ1-6; 8 bases match TRBD1. Germline V lookup: CDR1 SGHRS, CDR2 YFSETQ. V was pared by 0 bases and J by 8 bases, with 4 bases of the junction left unmatched. This CDR3 has 15 residues.

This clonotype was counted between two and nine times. The CDR3 sequence: CASSGGYNEKLFF. The CDR3 coding sequence is TGTGCCAGCAGCGGCGGGTACAATGAAAAACTGTTTTTT. The J gene is TRBJ1-4, the V gene TRBV5-4, with D uncertain. Deletions cut 4 bases from V and 5 bases from J, with 9 bases between. The CDR3 runs 13 residues. Germline V lookup: CDR1 SGHNT, CDR2 YYREEE (reference sequence).

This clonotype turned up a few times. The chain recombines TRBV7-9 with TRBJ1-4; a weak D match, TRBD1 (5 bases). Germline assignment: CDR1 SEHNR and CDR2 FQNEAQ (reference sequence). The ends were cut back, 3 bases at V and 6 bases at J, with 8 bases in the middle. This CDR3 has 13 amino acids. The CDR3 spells CASSLGQYEKLFF. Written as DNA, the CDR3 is TGTGCCAGCAGCTTGGGGCAGTATGAAAAACTGTTTTTT.

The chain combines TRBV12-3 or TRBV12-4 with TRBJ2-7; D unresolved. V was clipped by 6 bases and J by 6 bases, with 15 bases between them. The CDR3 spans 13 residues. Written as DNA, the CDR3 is TGTGCCAGCAGCCTACCTCCCGTACTCGAGCAGTACTTC. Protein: CASSLPPVLEQYF.

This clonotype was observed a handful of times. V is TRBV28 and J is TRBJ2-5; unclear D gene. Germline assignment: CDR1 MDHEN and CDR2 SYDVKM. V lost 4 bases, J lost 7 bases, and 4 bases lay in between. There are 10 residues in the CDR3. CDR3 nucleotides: TGTGCCAGCAGTTCGACGACCCAGTACTTC. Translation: CASSSTTQYF.

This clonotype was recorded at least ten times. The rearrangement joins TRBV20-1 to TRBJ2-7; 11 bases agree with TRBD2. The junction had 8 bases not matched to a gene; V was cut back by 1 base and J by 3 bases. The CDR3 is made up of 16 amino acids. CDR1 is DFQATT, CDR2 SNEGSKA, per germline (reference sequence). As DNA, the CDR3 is TGCAGTGCTAGAGCCGAACTAGCGGGAGAGTTCTACGAGCAGTACTTC. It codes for CSARAELAGEFYEQYF.

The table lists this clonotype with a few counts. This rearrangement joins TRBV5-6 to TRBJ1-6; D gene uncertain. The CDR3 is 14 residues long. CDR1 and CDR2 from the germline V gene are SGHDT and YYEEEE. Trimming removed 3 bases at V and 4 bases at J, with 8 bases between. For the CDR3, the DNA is TGTGCCAGCAGCTCGGACCTATATAATTCACCCCTCCACTTT. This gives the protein CASSSDLYNSPLHF.

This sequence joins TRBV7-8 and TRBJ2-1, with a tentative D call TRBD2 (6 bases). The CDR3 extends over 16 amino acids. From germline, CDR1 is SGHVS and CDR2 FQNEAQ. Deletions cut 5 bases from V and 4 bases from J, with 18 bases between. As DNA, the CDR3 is TGTGCCAGCAGCCTGCAGAATAGCGGCACTTACAATGAGCAGTTCTTC. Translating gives CASSLQNSGTYNEQFF.

In nucleotides, the CDR3 is TGTGCCAGTTGTACAGGGGTTCAGCCCCAGCATTTT. Amino acid sequence: CASCTGVQPQHF. The rearrangement uses TRBV19 and TRBJ1-5, with 7 nucleotides matching TRBD1. Trimming took 8 bases from V and 6 from J; bases not matched to a gene: 4. The CDR3 length is 12 residues. CDR1 is LNHDA, CDR2 SQIVND, per germline (reference sequence). Full variable domain (missing parts from reference TRBV19 and TRBJ1-5): DGGITQSPKYLFRKEGQNVTLSCEQNLNHDAMYWYRQDPGQGLRLIYYSQIVNDFQKGDIAEGYSVSREKKESFPLTVTSAQKNPTAFYLCASCTGVQPQHFGDGTRLSIL.

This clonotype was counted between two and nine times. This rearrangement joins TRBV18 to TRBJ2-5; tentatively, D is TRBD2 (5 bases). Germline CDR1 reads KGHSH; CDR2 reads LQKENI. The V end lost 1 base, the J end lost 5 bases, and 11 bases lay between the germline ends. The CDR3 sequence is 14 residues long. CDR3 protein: CASSPRFGIETQYF. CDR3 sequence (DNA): TGTGCCAGCTCACCACGTTTCGGGATTGAGACCCAGTACTTC.

The CDR3 DNA reads TGTGCCAGCAGCCAACCTTATGGCTACACCTTC. This sequence encodes CASSQPYGYTF. The V gene is TRBV28, the J gene TRBJ1-2; no clear D gene. Trimming cost V 6 bases and J 5 bases, with 7 bases left between them. The CDR3 has 11 residues. From germline, CDR1 is MDHEN and CDR2 SYDVKM.

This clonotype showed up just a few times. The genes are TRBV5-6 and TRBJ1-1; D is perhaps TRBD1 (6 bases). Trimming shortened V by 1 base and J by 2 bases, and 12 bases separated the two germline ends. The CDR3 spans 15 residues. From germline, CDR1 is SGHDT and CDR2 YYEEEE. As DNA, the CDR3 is TGTGCCAGCAGCTTGCCAGGGACAATCAACACTGAAGCTTTCTTT. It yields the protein CASSLPGTINTEAFF.

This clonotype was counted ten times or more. CDR3 nucleotide sequence: TGTGCCAGTAGTAGGAGCGGGAGGACCACCGGGGAGCTGTTTTTT. Amino acid sequence: CASSRSGRTTGELFF. The chain uses TRBV19 and TRBJ2-2, with 9 positions matching TRBD2. Trimming cost V 4 bases and J 4 bases; bases outside gene matches: 4. This CDR3 is built from 15 residues. The germline gives CDR1 LNHDA, CDR2 SQIVND (reference sequence).

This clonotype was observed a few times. The CDR3 protein is CASSGQVFYEQYF. The CDR3 nucleotides read TGTGCCAGCAGTGGACAGGTTTTCTACGAGCAGTACTTC. The gene calls are TRBV6-2 or TRBV6-3 and TRBJ2-7; 7 bases match TRBD1. The CDR3 is 13 amino acids. Germline CDR1 and CDR2: MNHEY and SVGEGT. V shed 5 bases, J shed 3 bases, and the junction held 4 bases outside the gene matches.

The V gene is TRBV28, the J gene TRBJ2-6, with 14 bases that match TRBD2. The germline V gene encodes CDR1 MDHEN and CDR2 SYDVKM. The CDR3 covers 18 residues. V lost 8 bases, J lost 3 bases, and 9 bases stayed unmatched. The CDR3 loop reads CASRSGTSGRLGANVLTF. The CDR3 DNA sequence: TGTGCCAGCCGATCCGGGACTAGCGGGAGACTTGGGGCCAACGTCCTGACTTTC.

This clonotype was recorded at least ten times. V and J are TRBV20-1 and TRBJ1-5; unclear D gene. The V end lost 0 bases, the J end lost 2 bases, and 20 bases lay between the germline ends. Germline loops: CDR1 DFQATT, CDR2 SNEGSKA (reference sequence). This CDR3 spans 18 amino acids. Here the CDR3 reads CSARDRRAGERGNQPQHF. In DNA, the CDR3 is TGCAGTGCTAGAGATCGGCGGGCGGGCGAACGGGGCAATCAGCCCCAGCATTTT.

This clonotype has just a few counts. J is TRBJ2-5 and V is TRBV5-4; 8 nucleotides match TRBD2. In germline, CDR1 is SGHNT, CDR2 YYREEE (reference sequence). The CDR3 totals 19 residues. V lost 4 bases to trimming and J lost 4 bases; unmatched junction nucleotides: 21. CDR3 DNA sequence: TGTGCCAGCAGCCGTTCCGGGACTAGGAGTAGAACTCGAGGAGAGACCCAGTACTTC. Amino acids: CASSRSGTRSRTRGETQYF.

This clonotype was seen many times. The CDR3 sequence is CASSSVVGPPLHF. CDR3 nucleotides: TGTGCCAGCAGCTCGGTAGTAGGGCCACCCCTCCACTTT. The rearrangement uses TRBV11-2 and TRBJ1-6; D is unresolved. Germline loops: CDR1 SGHAT, CDR2 FQNNGV. This CDR3 contains 13 residues. V lost 4 bases and J 11 bases, leaving 12 bases between the germline ends.

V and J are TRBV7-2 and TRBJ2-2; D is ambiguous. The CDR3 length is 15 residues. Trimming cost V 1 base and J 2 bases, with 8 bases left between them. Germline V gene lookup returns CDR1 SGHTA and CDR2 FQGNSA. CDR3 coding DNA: TGTGCCAGCAGCTTAGTGGTGACCAACACCGGGGAGCTGTTTTTT. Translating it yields CASSLVVTNTGELFF.

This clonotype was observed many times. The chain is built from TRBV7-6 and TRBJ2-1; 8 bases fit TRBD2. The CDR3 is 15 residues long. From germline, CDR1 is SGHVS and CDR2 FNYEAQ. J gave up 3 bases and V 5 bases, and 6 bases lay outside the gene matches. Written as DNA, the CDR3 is TGTGCCAGCAGCCTGACTAGCGCCTACTACAATGAGCAGTTCTTC. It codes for CASSLTSAYYNEQFF.

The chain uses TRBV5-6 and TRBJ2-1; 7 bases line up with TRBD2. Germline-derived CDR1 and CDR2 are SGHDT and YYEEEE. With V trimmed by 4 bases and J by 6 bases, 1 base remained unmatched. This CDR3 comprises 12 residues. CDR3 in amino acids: CASSPGGNEQFF. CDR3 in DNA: TGTGCCAGCAGCCCGGGGGGCAATGAGCAGTTCTTC.

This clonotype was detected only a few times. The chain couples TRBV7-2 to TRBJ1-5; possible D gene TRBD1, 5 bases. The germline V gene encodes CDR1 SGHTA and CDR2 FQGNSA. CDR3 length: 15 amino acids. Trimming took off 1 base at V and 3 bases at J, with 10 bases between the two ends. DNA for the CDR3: TGTGCCAGCAGCTTAGAAGCAGGGAACAATCAGCCCCAGCATTTT. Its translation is CASSLEAGNNQPQHF.

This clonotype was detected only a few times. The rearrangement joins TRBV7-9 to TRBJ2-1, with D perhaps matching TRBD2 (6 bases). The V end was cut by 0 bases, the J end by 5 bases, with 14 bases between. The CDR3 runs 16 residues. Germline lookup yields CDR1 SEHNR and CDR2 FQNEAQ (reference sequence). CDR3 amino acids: CASSLAGLASHNEQFF. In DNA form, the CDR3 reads TGTGCCAGCAGCTTAGCGGGGCTAGCGAGTCACAATGAGCAGTTCTTC.